This TCR beta chain was sequenced during a study of blood T cells in healthy people across ages. Notes on the study in general: Any conclusive comparison of naive versus antigen-experienced cells was prevented by using unsorted PBMCs. Estimated diversity, derived from one million T cells, was regarded as an underestimate.

Worth noting for this clonotype: What it binds is unknown.

This CDR3 is built from 13 residues. The V gene end was trimmed by 0 bases and the J gene end by 6 bases; junction bases not matched to a gene: 4. CDR1 is GTSNPN, CDR2 SVGIG, per germline (reference sequence). A second PCR, run for about 6 to 12 cycles, used a sample-barcoded 5' primer plus a J-beta primer mix. Every sample produced at least 2.5 million CDR3-containing paired-end reads. TCRdb passed the 5' RACE reads through MiXCR, listing each CDR3 protein once. Counted here are about 1.7 million distinct CDR3 sequences, about 28% occurring once; the ten biggest clones make up 6.5% to 8.5%. The J gene is TRBJ2-7, the V gene TRBV30, with 8 bases identical to TRBD2. The sequence was obtained from a woman aged 30 to 39 in good health. The sample comprised blood. As DNA, the CDR3 is TGTGCCTGGAGTGTAGCGGGAGAGGGCGAGCAGTACTTC. Amino acids: CAWSVAGEGEQYF.